This TCR beta chain stems from a study of OX40 agonist ivuxolimab in advanced cancers. This CDR3 is 16 amino acids long. CDR1 is MGHRA, CDR2 YSYEKL, per germline. V trimming: 1 base; J trimming: 3 bases; junction bases outside the gene matches: 6. Measured with immunoSEQ multiplex PCR; TCRdb has only the in-frame clones, and not every one. Altogether around 66,000 clones are present, 80% to 85% being singletons, with the ten largest covering roughly 4.5%. Samples of blood were obtained at baseline, on cycle 4 day 1, and on cycle 7 day 1. Sequenced material: CD4+ or CD8+ T cells sorted from blood, taken in a trial of the OX40 agonist ivuxolimab. The TCR was taken from an adult with an advanced solid tumor such as melanoma, head and neck, liver or kidney cancer. This chain links TRBV4-1 with TRBJ1-2, with 9 bases identical to TRBD1. The CDR3 coding sequence is TGCGCCAGCAGCCAAGGGTCGGACAGGGGTGACTATGGCTACACCTTC. It is translated as CASSQGSDRGDYGYTF.